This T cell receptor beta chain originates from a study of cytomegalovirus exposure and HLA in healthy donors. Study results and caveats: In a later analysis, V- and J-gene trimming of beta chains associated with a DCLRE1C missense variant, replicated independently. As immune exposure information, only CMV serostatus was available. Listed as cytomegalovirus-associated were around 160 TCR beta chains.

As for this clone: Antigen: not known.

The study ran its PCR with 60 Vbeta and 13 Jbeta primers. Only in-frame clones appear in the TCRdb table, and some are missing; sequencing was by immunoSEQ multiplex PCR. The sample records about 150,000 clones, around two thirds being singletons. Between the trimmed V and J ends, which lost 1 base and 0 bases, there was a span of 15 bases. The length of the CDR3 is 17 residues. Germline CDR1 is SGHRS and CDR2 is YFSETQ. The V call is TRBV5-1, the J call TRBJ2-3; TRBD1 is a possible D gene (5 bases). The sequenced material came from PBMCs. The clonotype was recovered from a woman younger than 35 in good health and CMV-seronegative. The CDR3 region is CASSLTRQNPSTDTQYF. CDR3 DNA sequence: TGCGCCAGCAGCTTGACCCGACAGAACCCTAGCACAGATACGCAGTATTTT.